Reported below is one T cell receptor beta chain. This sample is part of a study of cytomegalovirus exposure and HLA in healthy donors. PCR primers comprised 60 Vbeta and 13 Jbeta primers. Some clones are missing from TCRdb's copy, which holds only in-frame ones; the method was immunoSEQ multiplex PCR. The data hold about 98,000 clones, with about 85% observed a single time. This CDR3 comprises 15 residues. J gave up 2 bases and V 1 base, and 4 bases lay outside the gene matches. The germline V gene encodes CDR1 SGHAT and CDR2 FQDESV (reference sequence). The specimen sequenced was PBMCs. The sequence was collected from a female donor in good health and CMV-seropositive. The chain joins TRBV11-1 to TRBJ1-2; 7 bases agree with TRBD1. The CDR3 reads CASSLGGTANYGYTF. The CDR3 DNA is TGTGCCAGCAGCTTAGGAGGGACAGCCAACTATGGCTACACCTTC.